This T cell receptor beta chain was obtained from a study of Ad26.COV2.S vaccination and SARS-CoV-2 variants. Study at large: Dosing was one shot or two shots 56 days apart. General observations from the study: Whether participants received vaccine or placebo, their non-spike TCR breadth was similar.

The CDR3 runs to 16 residues. CDR1 and CDR2 from the germline V gene are LGHDT and YNNKEL (reference sequence). Unmatched junction bases numbered 13, after V lost 3 bases and J lost 6 bases. As to this clone: No antigen is known for it.

TCRdb's table, derived via immunoSEQ multiplex PCR, lists solely in-frame clones and lacks some. The sample contains about 350,000 clones, approximately 90% of which appear only once. Noted treatment: roughly 19 received Ad26.COV2.S at low or high dose, single or two shots; about 5 received placebo; per-sample allocation not given. After the first vaccine or placebo injection, samples were drawn on day 63. The administered vaccine (an Ad26 vector) expressed Wuhan-strain SARS-CoV-2 spike. The chain uses TRBV3-1 (or the pseudogene TRBV3-2) and TRBJ2-7; 8 bases map to TRBD2. The origin of this receptor is a person between 18 and 65 years old who received the Ad26.COV2.S COVID-19 vaccine or a placebo. Sequenced here: peripheral blood, sampled in a trial of Ad26.COV2.S vaccine versus placebo. The CDR3 region is CASSQGLVAPWFEQYF. CDR3 coding DNA: TGTGCCAGCAGCCAGGGACTAGTGGCCCCATGGTTCGAGCAGTACTTC.